This passage covers 9 T cell receptor beta chains from one sample sequenced in a study of T cells after yellow fever vaccination. TCRdb re-called the 5' RACE reads with MiXCR, one entry per CDR3 protein. The data contain roughly 120,000 distinct CDR3 sequences, 7.2% of them singletons. The sample consisted of CD4+ T cells sorted from PBMCs, taken roughly 45 days after the first yellow fever vaccination. These receptors all stem from a man younger than 35 who received the YFV17D yellow fever vaccine.

The table lists this clonotype with a few counts. The chain uses TRBV19 and TRBJ1-1; 8 bases agree with TRBD1. V was clipped by 6 bases and J by 3 bases; unmatched bases: 9. Germline lookup yields CDR1 LNHDA and CDR2 SQIVND (reference sequence). This CDR3 has 15 residues. The CDR3 loop reads CASRGAQGADTEAFF. Here the CDR3 DNA reads TGTGCCAGTAGGGGAGCTCAGGGGGCCGACACTGAAGCTTTCTTT.

In this sample, this clonotype turned up many times. V usage is TRBV20-1 and J usage is TRBJ2-3, with 13 bases aligning to TRBD2. J lost 4 bases, V lost 7 bases, and 20 bases had no gene match. The germline CDR1 and CDR2 sequences are DFQATT and SNEGSKA (reference sequence). This CDR3 is 19 amino acids long. The CDR3 DNA is TGCAGTGTACCGATCGCCGGACTAGCGGGGGCCGCTATACCAGATACGCAGTATTTT. It is translated as CSVPIAGLAGAAIPDTQYF.

The chain employs TRBV7-7 and TRBJ2-2, with 9 positions matching TRBD2. The CDR3 covers 17 residues. Per the germline V gene, CDR1 is SSHAT and CDR2 is FNYEAQ (reference sequence). J lost 6 bases, V lost 4 bases, and 12 bases had no gene match. Here the CDR3 reads CASSSFAGTSSPGELFF. CDR3 coding DNA: TGTGCCAGCAGCTCCTTCGCCGGGACTAGCTCCCCCGGGGAGCTGTTTTTT.

This clonotype was seen many times. V usage is TRBV9 and J usage is TRBJ2-3; 7 positions match TRBD2. The CDR3 spans 12 residues. Trimming cost V 4 bases and J 6 bases; bases outside gene matches: 2. Germline loops: CDR1 SGDLS, CDR2 YYNGEE. Here the CDR3 DNA reads TGTGCCAGCAGCACTAGCGTCGATACGCAGTATTTT. This codes for CASSTSVDTQYF.

The table lists this clonotype with many counts. The CDR3 loop is CASSFSGVNTEAFF. In DNA, the CDR3 is TGCGCCAGCAGCTTTTCAGGGGTGAACACTGAAGCTTTCTTT. The rearrangement joins TRBV5-1 to TRBJ1-1, with a weak D call TRBD1 (6 bases). With 2 bases removed from V and 0 bases from J, the gap between germline ends came to 8 bases. The CDR3 loop spans 14 amino acids. Per germline, CDR1 SGHRS and CDR2 YFSETQ.

This clonotype has at least ten counts. This rearrangement joins TRBV4-3 to TRBJ2-7; D remains unclear. Germline V CDR1 and CDR2: LGHNA, YSLEER. There are 10 residues in the CDR3. Trimming stripped 9 bases from V and 9 bases from J, with 12 bases between. CDR3 sequence reads: CASLCFRQYV. In nucleotides, the CDR3 is TGCGCCAGTCTATGTTTCAGGCAGTACGTC.

In its sample, this clonotype was seen many times. The chain carries TRBV20-1 and TRBJ2-5; D gene unclear. The ends were cut back, 5 bases at V and 0 bases at J, with 19 bases in the middle. The CDR3 has 16 amino acids. The germline V gene has CDR1 DFQATT and CDR2 SNEGSKA (reference sequence). As DNA, the CDR3 is TGCAGTGCTTTCTCTCCCTGGCCGCCGAACCAAGAGACCCAGTACTTC. Protein: CSAFSPWPPNQETQYF.

This clonotype was counted many times. The rearrangement uses TRBV4-1 and TRBJ2-3; no definite D call. Germline V gene lookup returns CDR1 MGHRA and CDR2 YSYEKL. Trimming left V 3 bases short and J 0 bases short, with 13 bases between. The CDR3 consists of 16 residues. CDR3 DNA: TGCGCCAGCAGCCAGATGGACCTAGTAAGCACAGATACGCAGTATTTT. Protein sequence: CASSQMDLVSTDTQYF.

At least ten counts were recorded for this clonotype. The chain links TRBV2 to TRBJ2-4; weak D call: TRBD2 (5 bases). CDR3 size: 14 residues. Germline CDR1 and CDR2: SNHLY and FYNNEI. Trimming took 3 bases from V and 0 from J, leaving 6 bases between them. CDR3 protein: CASSDGLAKNIQYF. CDR3 DNA: TGTGCCAGCAGTGACGGACTAGCCAAAAACATTCAGTACTTC.